The rows below give T cell receptor beta chains drawn from one sample of a study of graft-versus-host responses after intestinal transplantation. Their antigen targets remain unknown. The protocol was immunoSEQ multiplex PCR, while the TCRdb copy is restricted to in-frame clones and leaves out a portion. The sample holds over 100,000 clones; approximately 95% are singletons and the top ten take about 3.3%. Sequences were derived from unstimulated CD8+ T cells sorted from spleen or lymph node cells, sampled before intestinal transplant. Receptors were obtained from a human donor who received an intestinal transplant. The CDR3 runs from the conserved cysteine through the conserved F or W. Fields, in order: clone size, J gene, V gene, D gene, CDR3 DNA, CDR3 protein. A D gene is named only where the DNA matches it firmly. Clone size is not always given. Where it is, it says once, few, many or a class for expanded clones.

clone size: .
J gene: TRBJ2-1
V gene: TRBV11-2
D gene: TRBD1
CDR3 DNA: TGTGCCAGCACCACACAGGGGGGAGTACTTCACAATGAGCAGTTCTTC
CDR3 protein: CASTTQGGVLHNEQFF

clone size: .
J gene: TRBJ1-2
V gene: TRBV7-9
D gene: .
CDR3 DNA: TGTGCCAGCAGCACGACTACAGACTATGGCTACACCTTC
CDR3 protein: CASSTTTDYGYTF

clone size: .
J gene: TRBJ2-7
V gene: TRBV18
D gene: .
CDR3 DNA: TGTGCCAGCTCACCCCCCGTAGGCTACGAGCAGTACTTC
CDR3 protein: CASSPPVGYEQYF

clone size: .
J gene: TRBJ2-1
V gene: TRBV19
D gene: .
CDR3 DNA: TGTGCCAGTAGTATAGGAGCCGGGACCCGCAATGAGCAGTTCTTC
CDR3 protein: CASSIGAGTRNEQFF

clone size: .
J gene: TRBJ2-1
V gene: TRBV13
D gene: TRBD2
CDR3 DNA: TGTGCCAGCACCCTACTAGCGGGAGGGCCAGGTGAGCAGTTCTTC
CDR3 protein: CASTLLAGGPGEQFF

clone size: .
J gene: TRBJ2-1
V gene: TRBV6-1
D gene: .
CDR3 DNA: TGTGCCAGCACTCCCGGGGCTAGAATATACAATGAGCAGTTCTTC
CDR3 protein: CASTPGARIYNEQFF

clone size: .
J gene: TRBJ2-7
V gene: TRBV30
D gene: .
CDR3 DNA: TGTGCCTGGAGCGTACAGGGCGAGCAGTACTTC
CDR3 protein: CAWSVQGEQYF

clone size: .
J gene: TRBJ2-3
V gene: TRBV7-9
D gene: .
CDR3 DNA: TGTGCCAGCAGCCCTTCACTAGCTCCAAGCACAGATACGCAGTATTTT
CDR3 protein: CASSPSLAPSTDTQYF

clone size: .
J gene: TRBJ1-4
V gene: TRBV5-5
D gene: .
CDR3 DNA: TGTGCCAGCAGCTTGGCCCCCGGGCAGGCCGAAACTAATGAAAAACTGTTTTTT
CDR3 protein: CASSLAPGQAETNEKLFF

clone size: .
J gene: TRBJ1-3
V gene: TRBV25-1
D gene: .
CDR3 DNA: TGTGCCAGCAGCGCCTGGGGACCTGGAAACACCATATATTTT
CDR3 protein: CASSAWGPGNTIYF

clone size: .
J gene: TRBJ2-1
V gene: TRBV19
D gene: .
CDR3 DNA: TGTGCCAGTAGTATAGATCACTTCTACAATGAGCAGTTCTTC
CDR3 protein: CASSIDHFYNEQFF

clone size: .
J gene: TRBJ2-2
V gene: TRBV29-1
D gene: .
CDR3 DNA: TGCAGCGCCGGGGGCACCGGGGAGCTGTTTTTT
CDR3 protein: CSAGGTGELFF

clone size: .
J gene: TRBJ2-1
V gene: TRBV7-3
D gene: TRBD2
CDR3 DNA: TGTGCCAGCAGCTCCCTAGCGGGATACAATGAGCAGTTCTTC
CDR3 protein: CASSSLAGYNEQFF

clone size: .
J gene: TRBJ2-1
V gene: TRBV4-1
D gene: .
CDR3 DNA: TGCGCCAGCAGCGGTCAGGGCTCCGATGAGCAGTTCTTC
CDR3 protein: CASSGQGSDEQFF

clone size: .
J gene: TRBJ2-3
V gene: TRBV7-9
D gene: .
CDR3 DNA: TGTGCCAGCAGGGACGGAGCGTATACAGATACGCAGTATTTT
CDR3 protein: CASRDGAYTDTQYF

clone size: .
J gene: TRBJ2-6
V gene: TRBV4-3
D gene: .
CDR3 DNA: TGCGCCAGCAGCCAAGTCCCAGGAGAGTCCGGGGCCAACGTCCTGACTTTC
CDR3 protein: CASSQVPGESGANVLTF

clone size: .
J gene: TRBJ1-5
V gene: TRBV28
D gene: TRBD1
CDR3 DNA: TGTGCCAGCAGTTCCCCCCTCACAGGGGATAATCAGCCCCAGCATTTT
CDR3 protein: CASSSPLTGDNQPQHF

clone size: .
J gene: TRBJ2-4
V gene: TRBV19
D gene: TRBD2
CDR3 DNA: TGTGCCAGTAGTATAGCGGGAGGTAACAAAAACATTCAGTACTTC
CDR3 protein: CASSIAGGNKNIQYF

clone size: .
J gene: TRBJ2-7
V gene: TRBV7-8
D gene: TRBD2
CDR3 DNA: TGTGCCAGCAGCTTAAAAGCGATGCGGGAGGGCGGCGAGCAGTACTTC
CDR3 protein: CASSLKAMREGGEQYF

clone size: once
J gene: TRBJ2-7
V gene: TRBV15
D gene: TRBD1
CDR3 DNA: TGTGCCACCAGCAGTTCTTCCGGGACAGGATCCTACGAGCAGTACTTC
CDR3 protein: CATSSSSGTGSYEQYF

clone size: .
J gene: TRBJ2-3
V gene: TRBV5-1
D gene: .
CDR3 DNA: TGCGCCAGCAGCACTGGACTCACCACCACCGATACGCAGTATTTT
CDR3 protein: CASSTGLTTTDTQYF

clone size: .
J gene: TRBJ2-7
V gene: TRBV6-1
D gene: TRBD1
CDR3 DNA: TGTGCCAGCAGTGAAATTGGGGCAGGGGGCAACTACGAGCAGTACTTC
CDR3 protein: CASSEIGAGGNYEQYF

clone size: .
J gene: TRBJ1-4
V gene: TRBV27
D gene: .
CDR3 DNA: TGTGCCAGCAGGGCTGGACAGACAACTAATGAAAAACTGTTTTTT
CDR3 protein: CASRAGQTTNEKLFF

clone size: .
J gene: TRBJ2-7
V gene: TRBV6-1
D gene: .
CDR3 DNA: TGTGCCAGCAGTTTGGACACGCTACGTCACGAGCAGTACTTC
CDR3 protein: CASSLDTLRHEQYF

clone size: .
J gene: TRBJ2-3
V gene: TRBV9
D gene: TRBD2
CDR3 DNA: TGTGCCAGCAGCGTAGTAGCGGGAGGTTTCACAGATACGCAGTATTTT
CDR3 protein: CASSVVAGGFTDTQYF

clone size: .
J gene: TRBJ2-2
V gene: TRBV6-5
D gene: .
CDR3 DNA: TGTGCCAGCAGTTACTCCGTGGGTTCCGGGGAGCTGTTTTTT
CDR3 protein: CASSYSVGSGELFF

clone size: .
J gene: TRBJ2-2
V gene: TRBV27
D gene: .
CDR3 DNA: TGTGCCAGCAGTTTATGGGGGGCCGGGGAGCTGTTTTTT
CDR3 protein: CASSLWGAGELFF

clone size: .
J gene: TRBJ2-1
V gene: TRBV9
D gene: .
CDR3 DNA: TGTGCCAGCAGCGCCCCGTCTAGCTCCTACAATGAGCAGTTCTTC
CDR3 protein: CASSAPSSSYNEQFF

clone size: .
J gene: TRBJ2-5
V gene: TRBV6-6
D gene: TRBD1
CDR3 DNA: TGTGCCAGCAGTTACCTAGGGACAGGGAACGAGACCCAGTACTTC
CDR3 protein: CASSYLGTGNETQYF